Shown below are 8 T cell receptor beta chains from a single sample sequenced in a study of neurological immune-mediated disorders. TCRdb ran MiXCR on the 5' RACE reads and lists one entry per CDR3 protein. This sample yields more than 50,000 distinct CDR3 sequences, of which approximately 9.2% are seen a single time; under 2.5% belongs to the top ten. Time point denoted: longitudinal time-point 3. The sequenced sample consisted of PBMCs. The source of these receptors is a woman aged 40-49 years in good health.

This clonotype appeared many times. The chain couples TRBV12-3 or TRBV12-4 to TRBJ1-5, with no clear D. Trimming pared 6 bases from V and 2 bases from J, leaving 8 bases between. The CDR3 loop spans 13 amino acids. The CDR3 DNA reads as TGTGCCAGCAGCCGTCAGGGCAATCAGCCCCAGCATTTT. Translating gives CASSRQGNQPQHF.

In its sample, this clonotype was seen many times. The chain recombines TRBV3-1 with TRBJ2-1; D remains ambiguous. The ends were cut back, 1 base at V and 10 bases at J, with 8 bases in the middle. Germline-derived CDR1 and CDR2 are LGHDT and YNNKEL (reference sequence). The CDR3 sequence is 12 residues long. The CDR3 here is CASSQGWWEQFF. The CDR3 DNA follows: TGTGCCAGCAGCCAAGGGTGGTGGGAGCAGTTCTTC.

This clonotype was seen repeatedly, ten times or more. V and J are TRBV7-2 and TRBJ2-2; no clear D. Germline CDR1 is SGHTA and CDR2 is FQGNSA. The V and J ends lost 4 bases and 0 bases respectively, with 12 bases between them. The CDR3 loop spans 16 amino acids. CDR3 region: CASSSGPFANTGELFF. The CDR3 coding sequence is TGTGCCAGCAGCTCCGGACCGTTCGCGAACACCGGGGAGCTGTTTTTT.

This clonotype was observed at least ten times. The V gene is TRBV6-5, the J gene TRBJ2-7; 12 bases align to TRBD2. Losses at the gene ends were 6 bases for V and 4 bases for J; bases not matched to a gene: 10. Germline V gives CDR1 MNHEY, CDR2 SVGAGI. CDR3 length equals 16 residues. CDR3 coding DNA: TGTGCCAGCAGGGCTCAAGCTAGCGGGAGGGTGTACGAGCAGTACTTC. As protein: CASRAQASGRVYEQYF.

This clonotype was observed at least ten times. This sequence joins TRBV5-5 and TRBJ2-3, with D possibly TRBD1 on 6 matching bases. The V and J ends lost 0 bases and 2 bases respectively, with 13 bases between them. The CDR3 totals 16 residues. Germline CDR1 SGHKS, CDR2 YYEKEE (reference sequence). This chain's CDR3 is CASSLGRDKHTDTQYF. The CDR3 bases are TGTGCCAGCAGCTTGGGCAGGGACAAACACACAGATACGCAGTATTTT.

There are many counts of this clonotype. The V gene is TRBV12-3 or TRBV12-4, the J gene TRBJ1-1; D might be TRBD1 (6 bases). The CDR3 extends over 18 amino acids. Trimming shortened V by 5 bases and J by 5 bases, and 27 bases separated the two germline ends. CDR3 amino acids: CASSRDRTSGGGKTEAFF. As DNA, the CDR3 is TGTGCCAGCAGTCGAGACAGGACTAGCGGGGGGGGAAAAACTGAAGCTTTCTTT.

This clonotype was detected many times. The chain combines TRBV6-5 with TRBJ1-2, with D possibly being TRBD1 (5 bases). Germline values: CDR1 MNHEY, CDR2 SVGAGI. The CDR3 sequence is 14 residues long. The ends were cut back, 0 bases at V and 7 bases at J, with 12 bases in the middle. The CDR3 DNA is TGTGCCAGCAGTTACTCAGGGGCAGGGAGTGGCTACACCTTC. Protein product: CASSYSGAGSGYTF.

This clonotype was seen at least ten times. The rearrangement joins TRBV27 to TRBJ2-3, with a tentative D call TRBD2 (6 bases). The CDR3 extends over 16 amino acids. The germline CDR1 and CDR2 sequences are MNHEY and SMNVEV (reference sequence). Trimming left V 2 bases short and J 2 bases short, with 14 bases between. The CDR3 protein is CASSLRRGTNTDTQYF. The DNA of the CDR3 is TGTGCCAGCAGTTTACGTCGCGGGACGAACACAGATACGCAGTATTTT.